The clone carrying this T cell receptor beta chain appeared a single time. Its antigen is unidentified. With 5 bases removed from V and 1 base from J, the gap between germline ends came to 14 bases. Germline lookup yields CDR1 MDHEN and CDR2 SYDVKM. The CDR3 runs 15 residues. This sample is drawn from a study of STAT3 mutations in large granular lymphocyte leukemia. Study findings and constraints: Every T-cell large granular lymphocyte leukemia patient had at least one immunodominant TCR beta clonotype. In 6 of 18 patients, new TCR clonotypes emerged after therapy. Differing intervals and regimens complicate linking therapy response to clone burden.

Average productive template count per sample was around 43,000. Only in-frame clones appear in the TCRdb table, and some are missing; sequencing was by immunoSEQ multiplex PCR. The data show tens of thousands of clones, 70% to 80% seen once. This receptor was obtained from a woman between 50 and 59 years old with T-cell large granular lymphocyte leukemia. Some clones in this sample may be carry-over from other donors' samples. The rearrangement links TRBV28 to TRBJ2-5; a possible D gene is TRBD2 (5 bases). The sample taken for sequencing was peripheral blood mononuclear cells. CDR3 in DNA: TGTGCCAGCAGTCTAATCGGAGGTTCCCAAGAGACCCAGTACTTC. It codes for CASSLIGGSQETQYF.